One and the same sample provided the 10 T cell receptor beta chains below, sequenced in a study of blood T cell repertoires in COVID-19. Clones were read by immunoSEQ multiplex PCR, and TCRdb kept only the in-frame ones, dropping some. This table has 250,000 to 350,000 clones, roughly 86% appearing once. Sequencing used PBMCs or T cells enriched from blood (not recorded which). The receptors stem from a woman between 25 and 40 years old who had recovered from COVID-19.

The chain links TRBV7-9 to TRBJ1-4; perhaps TRBD1 as D (6 bases). This CDR3 comprises 15 residues. Germline-derived CDR1 and CDR2 are SEHNR and FQNEAQ (reference sequence). The V end lost 0 bases, the J end lost 5 bases, and 10 bases lay between the germline ends. The CDR3 DNA is TGTGCCAGCAGCTTAGCTCCAGGGGTAAATGAAAAACTGTTTTTT. Residues: CASSLAPGVNEKLFF.

This clone has just a few counts. The chain couples TRBV5-5 to TRBJ1-5; D possibly corresponds to TRBD1 (5 bases). Germline V CDR1 and CDR2: SGHKS, YYEKEE (reference sequence). The CDR3 contains 14 residues. The germline V and J ends were trimmed by 2 bases and 3 bases, with 9 bases remaining between them. The CDR3 coding sequence is TGTGCCAGCAGCTTTCGGGGGTCCAATCAGCCCCAGCATTTT. It is translated as CASSFRGSNQPQHF.

The chain carries TRBV5-1 and TRBJ2-7; tentatively, D is TRBD2 (7 bases). The CDR3 consists of 14 residues. CDR1 and CDR2 (germline): SGHRS, YFSETQ. V was shortened by 1 base and J by 6 bases, with 14 bases between the two germline ends. CDR3 residues: CASSLRSGGGEQYF. In DNA, the CDR3 is TGCGCCAGCAGCTTGCGGTCGGGGGGCGGCGAGCAGTACTTC.

The chain recombines TRBV3-1 (or the pseudogene TRBV3-2) with TRBJ1-6, with a possible D match to TRBD1 (5 bases). Germline values: CDR1 LGHDT, CDR2 YNNKEL (reference sequence). The CDR3 covers 16 residues. Trimming shortened V by 3 bases and J by 9 bases, and 18 bases separated the two germline ends. The CDR3 here is CASSQQGRGFGSPLHF. The CDR3 bases are TGTGCCAGCAGCCAGCAGGGTCGGGGGTTCGGTTCACCCCTCCACTTT.

This chain connects TRBV11-2 to TRBJ2-4, with TRBD1 identical over 9 bases. V trimming: 7 bases; J trimming: 7 bases; junction bases outside the gene matches: 8. The CDR3 loop spans 14 amino acids. The germline V gene encodes CDR1 SGHAT and CDR2 FQNNGV. The CDR3 loop reads CASTLTGGGNIQYF. DNA of the CDR3: TGTGCCAGCACCCTAACAGGGGGCGGGAACATTCAGTACTTC. Drawing the rest from reference TRBV11-2 and TRBJ2-4, the complete variable domain is EAGVAQSPRYKIIEKRQSVAFWCNPISGHATLYWYQQILGQGPKLLIQFQNNGVVDDSQLPKDRFSAERLKGVDSTLKIQPAKLEDSAVYLCASTLTGGGNIQYFGAGTRLSVL.

Of note for this clone: A read error is possible here, since a much larger clone lies one base away. The sample carries other DNA sequences with the same CDR3. V gene TRBV4-3 combines with J gene TRBJ1-1, with D uncertain. Germline V CDR1 and CDR2: LGHNA, YSLEER. V dropped 0 bases and J dropped 1 base, with 3 bases sitting between them. The CDR3 loop spans 13 amino acids. CDR3 coding DNA: TGCGCCAGCAGCCAAGACAGGAACACTGAAGCTTTCTTT. Translated, it gives CASSQDRNTEAFF.

A single count supports this clone. V gene TRBV9 combines with J gene TRBJ1-2; 10 positions match TRBD1. CDR1 is SGDLS, CDR2 YYNGEE, per germline. V was clipped by 5 bases and J by 2 bases; unmatched bases: 9. The CDR3 length is 16 residues. In DNA form, the CDR3 reads TGTGCCAGCAGTCTCGGACAGGGGGGGTGGAACTATGGCTACACCTTC. It translates to CASSLGQGGWNYGYTF.

This CDR3 reads CASSFLVSPGGGYTF. Written as DNA, the CDR3 is TGTGCCAGCAGCTTTCTTGTTTCCCCGGGAGGTGGCTACACCTTC. The chain is built from TRBV5-4 and TRBJ1-2; D gene ambiguous. CDR3 length: 15 amino acids. Looked up from germline, CDR1 is SGHNT and CDR2 is YYREEE (reference sequence). The V end lost 2 bases, the J end lost 7 bases, and 18 bases lay between the germline ends. Full variable domain (remainder filled in from reference TRBV5-4 and TRBJ1-2): ETGVTQSPTHLIKTRGQQVTLRCSSQSGHNTVSWYQQALGQGPQFIFQYYREEENGRGNFPPRFSGLQFPNYSSELNVNALELDDSALYLCASSFLVSPGGGYTFGSGTRLTVV.

The V and J genes are TRBV5-1 and TRBJ1-1, with unresolved D. This CDR3 has 14 residues. CDR1 is SGHRS and CDR2 is YFSETQ in the germline V gene. With 1 base removed from V and 1 base from J, the gap between germline ends came to 8 bases. The CDR3 loop reads CASSLRAGNTEAFF. CDR3 sequence (DNA): TGCGCCAGCAGCTTGCGCGCAGGGAACACTGAAGCTTTCTTT.

The rearrangement joins TRBV28 to TRBJ1-1, with TRBD1 as a possible D gene (5 bases). Trimming took off 3 bases at V and 8 bases at J, with 7 bases between the two ends. Germline values: CDR1 MDHEN, CDR2 SYDVKM. The CDR3 is 11 residues long. DNA of the CDR3: TGTGCCAGCAGTTTGACAGCAGAAGCTTTCTTT. It specifies CASSLTAEAFF.